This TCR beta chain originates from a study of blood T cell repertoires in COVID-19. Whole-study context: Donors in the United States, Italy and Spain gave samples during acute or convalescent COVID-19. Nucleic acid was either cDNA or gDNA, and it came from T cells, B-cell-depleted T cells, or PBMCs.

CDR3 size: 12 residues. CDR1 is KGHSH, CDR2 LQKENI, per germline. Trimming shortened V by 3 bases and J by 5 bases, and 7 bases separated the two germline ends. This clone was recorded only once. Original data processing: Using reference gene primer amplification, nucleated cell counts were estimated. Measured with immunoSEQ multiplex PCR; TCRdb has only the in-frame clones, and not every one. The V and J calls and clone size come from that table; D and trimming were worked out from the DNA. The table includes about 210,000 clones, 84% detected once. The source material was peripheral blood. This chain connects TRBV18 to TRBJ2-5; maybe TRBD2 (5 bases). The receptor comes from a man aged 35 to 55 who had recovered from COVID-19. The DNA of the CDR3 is TGTGCCAGCTCACCCGGCGGGGAGACCCAGTACTTC. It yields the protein CASSPGGETQYF.